What follows describes a single T cell receptor beta chain. Its antigen is unknown. The data derive from a study of cytomegalovirus exposure and HLA in healthy donors. Across the whole study: Samples from HLA-typed donors yielded about 85 million unique TCRs in an early data release. General study points: When analyzed later, the rates of TCR association showed variation by HLA locus, with DRB1 the most and HLA-C the fewest.

The PCR ran on 60 Vbeta and 13 Jbeta primers. Clones were read by immunoSEQ multiplex PCR, and TCRdb kept only the in-frame ones, dropping some. The table records about 120,000 clones, over 75% of them present only once. The receptor comes from a woman under 30 in good health and CMV-seronegative. The sample was PBMCs.

The CDR3 nucleotides read TGTGCCAGCAGTTATGCCTTCAGGGGACCAAACTATGGCTACACCTTC. Translating gives CASSYAFRGPNYGYTF. V is TRBV6-5 and J is TRBJ1-2; D is perhaps TRBD1 (6 bases). The CDR3 covers 16 residues. Trimming removed 3 bases from V and 2 bases from J, with 16 bases in between. Germline-derived CDR1 and CDR2 are MNHEY and SVGAGI.